This T cell receptor (beta chain) was profiled in a study of shared clonotypes between healthy human individuals. Study results and caveats: Researchers found naive subsets generally carried larger estimated richness than memory subsets.

V was shortened by 0 bases and J by 6 bases, with 12 bases between the two germline ends. The V gene's germline CDR1 is LNHNV and CDR2 YYDKDF (reference sequence). This CDR3 comprises 15 residues. Details on this clone: Its specificity is not known.

Produced via immunoSEQ multiplex PCR; TCRdb's table is partial and in-frame only. This table has a few million clones, 85% to 95% appearing once. The chain links TRBV15 to TRBJ1-5; D is unresolved. This sequence was found in a man aged 18 to 29 in good health. Some clones in this sample may be carry-over from other donors' samples. The sample consisted of naive CD4+ T cells from PBMCs. Subset described: CD45RA+ positively selected. The CDR3 DNA reads as TGTGCCACCAGCAGAGATCCACTCTCGGGTCAGCCCCAGCATTTT. Encoded protein: CATSRDPLSGQPQHF.